This T cell receptor (beta chain) stems from a study of blood T cells in healthy people across ages. This clonotype was detected only a few times. The CDR3 runs to 14 residues. V was clipped by 7 bases and J by 0 bases, with 12 bases between them. Germline V gene lookup returns CDR1 LGHNT and CDR2 FRNRAP. Through a sample-barcoded 5' primer and a J-beta primer mix, a second PCR was run for about 6 to 11 cycles. TCRdb reanalysed the 5' RACE reads using MiXCR and keeps one entry per CDR3 protein. The sample lists 600,000 to 850,000 distinct CDR3 sequences; roughly 25% were seen once. This sample also belongs to another study, concerning T cells of mothers and their children.

The sequencing input was blood. The V call is TRBV12-5, the J call TRBJ1-2; tentative D call: TRBD1 (5 bases). This TCR was sampled from a boy aged 5-17 years in good health. CDR3 region: CASAAGVTNYGYTF. The CDR3 region has the DNA TGTGCTAGTGCCGCGGGGGTGACTAACTATGGCTACACCTTC.